This T cell receptor (beta chain) was identified in a study of human T cells and chemical hapten exposure. Study context: Each week of the roughly 24-week study, patients had diphenylcyclopropenone applied to the scalp. Patch tests containing 0.01% DPC, applied to the upper back, were read at 6 days. Alopecia areata, totalis and universalis patients, mostly female, were included.

The time point is: patch test 1, 2 weeks after DPC sensitization. Treatment of the sample: therapeutic diphenylcyclopropenone sensitization with weekly scalp DPC. TCRdb analysed the RACE reads with MiXCR anew, one entry per CDR3 protein. The sample lists under 130,000 distinct CDR3 sequences; approximately 9.9% were seen once. Germline V CDR1 and CDR2: LGHNA, YSLEER. The V end was cut by 4 bases, the J end by 6 bases, with 19 bases between. The CDR3 totals 16 residues. The J gene is TRBJ2-1, the V gene TRBV4-3; D ambiguous. The sequenced sample was whole blood, obtained in connection with sensitization to the hapten diphenylcyclopropenone (DPC). This TCR was recovered from a woman aged 40-49 years with alopecia areata. Some clones in this sample may be carry-over from other donors' samples. The CDR3 nucleotides read TGCGCCAGCAGCCCACACTACAAGCCTATCGCCAATGAGCAGTTCTTC. This encodes CASSPHYKPIANEQFF.